A single sample is the source of the 6 T cell receptor beta chains below, sequenced in a study of shared T cell receptors in the human thymus. Clones were read by immunoSEQ multiplex PCR, and TCRdb kept only the in-frame ones, dropping some. The sample records 650,000 to 950,000 clones, approximately 85% being singletons. These data were likewise used in another study, on human thymus T cells.

The sample taken for sequencing was thymocytes. All receptors derive from a girl under three years old with a congenital heart defect.

The CDR3 DNA reads as TGTGCCAGCAGTCCCCCCATGGACAGAGCCCTAACAGGGGAGCAGTACTTC. This translates into CASSPPMDRALTGEQYF. The genes are TRBV27 and TRBJ2-7, with D tentatively TRBD1 (6 bases). The germline CDR1 and CDR2 sequences are MNHEY and SMNVEV (reference sequence). Between the trimmed V and J ends, which lost 5 bases and 7 bases, there was a span of 27 bases. The CDR3 extends over 17 amino acids.

This chain joins TRBV6-1 and TRBJ2-5; 8 nucleotides match TRBD2. The J call may be in error: the DNA end matches TRBJ2-7 better. CDR1 and CDR2 (germline): MNHNS, SASEGT. The CDR3 extends over 15 amino acids. The CDR3 DNA sequence: TGTGCCAGCAGTGAAGGCGGGGGGTTGAGCTACGAGCAGTACTTC. The encoded protein is CASSEGGGLSYEQYF.

In its sample, this clone was seen once. The chain employs TRBV28 and TRBJ1-2, with TRBD1 matching 7 bases. The CDR3 totals 14 residues. Looked up from germline, CDR1 is MDHEN and CDR2 is SYDVKM. V shed 7 bases, J shed 4 bases, and the junction held 9 bases outside the gene matches. The chain's CDR3 is CASTNPGQLYGYTF. The DNA of the CDR3 is TGTGCCAGCACCAATCCGGGACAGCTCTATGGCTACACCTTC.

CDR3 sequence reads: CAISGQLGTEAFF. The CDR3 DNA reads as TGTGCCATCAGTGGACAGCTAGGCACTGAAGCTTTCTTT. The V and J genes are TRBV10-3 and TRBJ1-1; weak D call: TRBD1 (5 bases). Germline CDR1 reads ENHRY; CDR2 reads SYGVKD. This CDR3 contains 13 residues. Trimming left V 4 bases short and J 4 bases short, with 10 bases between.

With respect to this clone: Other nucleotide sequences in the sample specify the same CDR3. The chain is built from TRBV27 and TRBJ1-1, with a tentative D call TRBD1 (5 bases). The CDR3 sequence is 13 residues long. Looked up from germline, CDR1 is MNHEY and CDR2 is SMNVEV (reference sequence). V was trimmed by 4 bases and J by 7 bases, leaving 13 bases between them. The CDR3: CASSYRQGSEAFF. The CDR3 DNA is TGTGCCAGCAGTTACCGCCAGGGCAGTGAAGCTTTCTTT.

The chain carries TRBV2 and TRBJ1-5; D call uncertain. V was pared by 9 bases and J by 4 bases, with 16 bases between. The CDR3 covers 14 residues. Germline CDR1 is SNHLY and CDR2 is FYNNEI. CDR3 coding DNA: TGTGCCAGTGAAAGGTGCGGGGAAAATCAGCCCCAGCATTTT. Its protein is CASERCGENQPQHF.